This T cell receptor (beta chain) was sequenced during a study of siplizumab effects on memory and regulatory T cells. Details on this clone: Its antigen is still unknown.

CDR1 is LNHDA, CDR2 SQIVND, per germline (reference sequence). Trimming took 5 bases from V and 6 from J; bases not matched to a gene: 14. The CDR3 consists of 17 residues. Clones were read by immunoSEQ multiplex PCR, and TCRdb kept only the in-frame ones, dropping some. The sample has tens of thousands of clones; approximately 94% are singletons. Broader study findings: Significant reduction of alloreactive sequences traceable to unstimulated CD4+ memory cells was observed with siplizumab. Naive T cell populations appeared to exhibit greater diversity than memory cells and appeared to be major alloresponse contributors.

Sequencing was performed on CD8+ T cells sorted from blood. The genes are TRBV19 and TRBJ1-5; the match to TRBD1 covers 9 bases. The clonotype was recovered from a human donor in good health. CDR3 amino acids: CASSAQTGGDFGQPQHF. The CDR3 DNA follows: TGTGCCAGTAGTGCCCAGACAGGGGGTGACTTCGGTCAGCCCCAGCATTTT.